A selection of T cell receptor beta chains follows, all from one sample in a study of identical twins. MiXCR was run by TCRdb on the 5' RACE reads, yielding one entry per CDR3 protein. The data show 1.5 million to 2 million distinct CDR3 sequences, more than 30% seen once. The sample consisted of cord blood. These receptors originate from a newborn girl in good health. Both conserved end residues are trimmed from each CDR3. Fields, in order: V gene, J gene, CDR3 protein.

V: TRBV10-3
J: TRBJ2-7
CDR3: AISELGLVPDEQY

V: TRBV15
J: TRBJ2-4
CDR3: ATSREGGPRNIQY

V: TRBV19
J: TRBJ2-7
CDR3: ASSTYRGAYEQY

V: TRBV2
J: TRBJ2-5
CDR3: ASSEGHSAPTQY

V: TRBV5-1
J: TRBJ1-2
CDR3: ASSLTATDYGYT

V: TRBV6-5
J: TRBJ1-2
CDR3: ASSNAVGYT

V: TRBV2
J: TRBJ2-7
CDR3: ASSELGQPSYEQY

V: TRBV20-1
J: TRBJ2-5
CDR3: SARGGRYQETQY

V: TRBV24-1
J: TRBJ2-5
CDR3: ATSDLGTSGINEQY

V: TRBV6-1
J: TRBJ1-6
CDR3: ASTRDRGALSSYNSPLH

V: TRBV6-2/TRBV6-3
J: TRBJ1-5
CDR3: ASSGLPWTGVSNQPQH

V: TRBV9
J: TRBJ1-2
CDR3: ASSVVETNYGYT

V: TRBV20-1
J: TRBJ2-7
CDR3: SARWDRGNYEQY

V: TRBV4-1
J: TRBJ2-2
CDR3: ASGRVGDSNTGELF

V: TRBV28
J: TRBJ2-7
CDR3: ASSSIAGARGGQY

V: TRBV28
J: TRBJ2-7
CDR3: ASSLSSPGQDEQY

V: TRBV5-5
J: TRBJ1-2
CDR3: ASSLFRDRVGANYGYT

V: TRBV27
J: TRBJ1-2
CDR3: ASGFGWGGYT

V: TRBV4-2
J: .
CDR3: ASSPTTSGGAFETQY

V: TRBV20-1
J: TRBJ1-5
CDR3: SATLVEGGQPQH

V: TRBV20-1
J: TRBJ1-2
CDR3: SASLRDREGNYGYT

V: TRBV29-1
J: .
CDR3: SVEVGQGDYEQY

V: TRBV20-1
J: TRBJ2-7
CDR3: SVVAGLAGTYEQY

V: TRBV7-9
J: .
CDR3: ASTAPGHTSYEQY

V: TRBV11-2
J: TRBJ2-7
CDR3: ASTPLRGTSYEQY

V: TRBV5-5
J: TRBJ2-1
CDR3: ASSWTTSGGSYNEQF

V: TRBV28
J: TRBJ1-4
CDR3: ASSYRDEKLF

V: TRBV20-1
J: TRBJ2-1
CDR3: SALWASGGSSSYNEQF

V: TRBV15
J: TRBJ2-3
CDR3: ATSILAGTDTQY

V: TRBV6-6
J: TRBJ2-2
CDR3: ASSATSRGTGELF